The 22 T cell receptor beta chains given below trace back to one sample, sequenced in a study of post-analysis software for immune sequencing data. General study points: Patients had higher frequencies than controls of five TRBV segments, including TRBV5-6, TRBV5-1 and TRBV20-1.

What these receptors recognize is not known. cDNA libraries for TCR beta contained unique molecular identifiers. TCRdb processed the PCR reads anew with MiXCR; each CDR3 protein has one entry. The table records hundreds of thousands of distinct CDR3 sequences, less than 40% of them present only once. Sequencing was performed on blood. All receptors come from a girl under 18 with multiple sclerosis.

The sample holds a few counts of this clonotype. This chain joins TRBV28 and TRBJ1-6; TRBD1 aligns across 7 bases. J gave up 7 bases and V 3 bases, and 9 bases lay outside the gene matches. Germline CDR1 reads MDHEN; CDR2 reads SYDVKM. The CDR3 consists of 16 residues. The CDR3 DNA reads TGTGCCAGCAGTTTCCTAGGGGCAGGGGGGAATTCACCCCTCCACTTT. As protein: CASSFLGAGGNSPLHF.

This clonotype was recorded at least ten times. The chain combines TRBV20-1 with TRBJ1-1, with 7 bases that match TRBD1. The germline CDR1 and CDR2 sequences are DFQATT and SNEGSKA (reference sequence). V gave up 5 bases and J gave up 0 bases; unmatched junction bases: 9. The CDR3 consists of 15 residues. Here the CDR3 DNA reads TGCAGTGCTCAGAGACAGGGCACTATGAACACTGAAGCTTTCTTT. This encodes CSAQRQGTMNTEAFF.

The chain couples TRBV10-3 to TRBJ2-5; 8 nucleotides line up with TRBD2. The J call may be mistaken, given a closer DNA end match to TRBJ2-7. CDR1 is ENHRY and CDR2 is SYGVKD in the germline V gene. The CDR3 totals 15 residues. The CDR3, as DNA: TGTGCCATCAGCCTCCTGGAGCGGGGGACCTACGAGCAGTACTTC. This codes for CAISLLERGTYEQYF.

In this sample, this clonotype turned up many times. The V call is TRBV5-4, the J call TRBJ1-1; TRBD1 aligns across 11 bases. V gave up 3 bases and J gave up 5 bases; unmatched junction bases: 3. The length of the CDR3 is 14 residues. Germline CDR1 is SGHNT and CDR2 is YYREEE (reference sequence). This chain's CDR3 is CASSSGTGGTEAFF. The DNA of the CDR3 is TGTGCCAGCAGCTCCGGGACAGGGGGAACTGAAGCTTTCTTT. Using reference TRBV5-4 and TRBJ1-1 for the parts outside the CDR3, the full variable domain is ETGVTQSPTHLIKTRGQQVTLRCSSQSGHNTVSWYQQALGQGPQFIFQYYREEENGRGNFPPRFSGLQFPNYSSELNVNALELDDSALYLCASSSGTGGTEAFFGQGTRLTVV.

This clonotype showed up many times. The chain carries TRBV28 and TRBJ2-5; TRBD1 or TRBD2 may be the D gene (5 bases each). Germline CDR1 and CDR2: MDHEN and SYDVKM. The V end was cut by 4 bases, the J end by 5 bases, with 14 bases between. This CDR3 spans 14 amino acids. This CDR3 reads CASSWGGLGETQYF. CDR3 DNA sequence: TGTGCCAGCAGTTGGGGCGGGCTGGGGGAGACCCAGTACTTC.

The table lists this clonotype with many counts. This sequence joins TRBV12-3 or TRBV12-4 and TRBJ1-5, with D hard to call. V was trimmed by 5 bases and J by 5 bases, leaving 7 bases between them. CDR3 length: 12 amino acids. This chain's CDR3 is CASSGPDQPQHF. The DNA for the CDR3 is TGTGCCAGCAGTGGCCCGGATCAGCCCCAGCATTTT.

This clonotype was seen ten or more times. This sequence joins TRBV3-1 and TRBJ2-6, with 7 bases identical to TRBD1. Germline V gives CDR1 LGHDT, CDR2 YNNKEL (reference sequence). The CDR3 runs to 16 residues. The J segment lost 0 bases and the V segment lost 4 bases, leaving 3 bases of the junction unmatched. The CDR3, as DNA: TGTGCCAGCAGCCGGACAGGTAGCTCTGGGGCCAACGTCCTGACTTTC. It codes for CASSRTGSSGANVLTF.

This rearrangement joins TRBV20-1 to TRBJ2-7; 9 bases line up with TRBD1. CDR1 is DFQATT, CDR2 SNEGSKA, per germline (reference sequence). The V gene end was trimmed by 0 bases and the J gene end by 5 bases; junction bases not matched to a gene: 5. The CDR3 is 14 residues long. In DNA form, the CDR3 reads TGCAGTGCTAGAGACGGGACAGGGAGAGACGAGCAGTACTTC. Translating it yields CSARDGTGRDEQYF.

The chain recombines TRBV4-1 with TRBJ2-3; D possibly corresponds to TRBD2 (5 bases). Germline assignment: CDR1 MGHRA and CDR2 YSYEKL. The CDR3 loop spans 16 amino acids. Between the trimmed V and J ends, which lost 2 bases and 1 base, there was a span of 13 bases. The CDR3 coding sequence is TGCGCCAGCAGCCAATCCCCGGAGGACGGCACAGATACGCAGTATTTT. This gives the protein CASSQSPEDGTDTQYF.

The chain couples TRBV6-2 or TRBV6-3 to TRBJ1-2, with D possibly being TRBD1 (6 bases). The ends were cut back, 6 bases at V and 6 bases at J, with 17 bases in the middle. CDR3 size: 14 residues. Germline V lookup: CDR1 MNHEY, CDR2 SVGEGT. The CDR3 nucleotides are TGTGCCAGCAGCCCCCTGGGGACATGGAATGGCTACACCTTC. Protein sequence: CASSPLGTWNGYTF.

The rearrangement links TRBV20-1 to TRBJ2-2, with D possibly TRBD2 on 6 matching bases. Germline V gene data show CDR1 as DFQATT and CDR2 as SNEGSKA (reference sequence). With 5 bases removed from V and 4 bases from J, the gap between germline ends came to 8 bases. This CDR3 is 12 amino acids long. The CDR3 loop is CSAGRGTGELFF. The CDR3 DNA sequence: TGCAGTGCTGGGCGGGGCACCGGGGAGCTGTTTTTT.

The chain joins TRBV11-2 to TRBJ1-5; 8 bases agree with TRBD1. CDR1 and CDR2 from the germline V gene are SGHAT and FQNNGV. This CDR3 contains 15 residues. The trim removed 9 bases at V and 6 bases at J, leaving 13 bases unmatched. The CDR3: CASSRGQGDRQPQHF. Written as DNA, the CDR3 is TGTGCCAGTAGCCGTGGACAGGGAGACCGTCAGCCCCAGCATTTT.

This clonotype has a count of ten or more. The V call is TRBV19, the J call TRBJ2-5; TRBD1 agrees at 9 bases. The J segment lost 5 bases and the V segment lost 7 bases, leaving 8 bases of the junction unmatched. CDR1 and CDR2 from the germline V gene are LNHDA and SQIVND (reference sequence). This CDR3 comprises 14 residues. The CDR3 sequence is CASTSGQGRETQYF. The CDR3 DNA is TGTGCCAGTACCAGCGGACAGGGGAGGGAGACCCAGTACTTC.

As concerns this clonotype: A much bigger clone sits one base away, suggesting this may be a read error. The chain couples TRBV28 to TRBJ2-5; tentatively, D is TRBD2 (5 bases). Germline V gives CDR1 MDHEN, CDR2 SYDVKM. The length of the CDR3 is 13 residues. This CDR3 reads CASLTYEGETRYF. CDR3 bases: TGTGCCAGCCTAACGTATGAGGGAGAGACCCGGTACTTC.

This chain joins TRBV19 and TRBJ1-2, with TRBD1 identical over 7 bases. CDR1 and CDR2 from the germline V gene are LNHDA and SQIVND (reference sequence). There are 14 residues in the CDR3. V lost 7 bases and J lost 8; bases outside the gene matches: 13. CDR3 sequence (DNA): TGTGCCAGTATCCGCGACCACACAGGGGCCGGCTACACCTTC. This encodes CASIRDHTGAGYTF.

Points on this clonotype: A junction end diverges from the germline sequence, so it may reflect a read error. V and J are TRBV29-1 and TRBJ2-7, with a tentative D call TRBD2 (5 bases). The CDR3 totals 15 residues. Germline V lookup: CDR1 SQVTM, CDR2 ANQGSEA. Written as DNA, the CDR3 is TGCAGCGTTGAGTCCCCGGGGTTAGTCCCCTACGATCAGTACTTC. It encodes CSVESPGLVPYDQYF.

This chain connects TRBV7-9 to TRBJ2-3; D remains unclear. Germline values: CDR1 SEHNR, CDR2 FQNEAQ (reference sequence). The V and J ends lost 3 bases and 4 bases respectively, with 8 bases between them. This CDR3 has 13 residues. The CDR3 bases are TGTGCCAGCAGCTTGAGAGTTCCAGATACGCAGTATTTT. This sequence encodes CASSLRVPDTQYF.

This clonotype is a singleton in its sample. This sequence may be a read error, since a much larger clone differs from it by one base. The chain carries TRBV19 and TRBJ2-1; TRBD2 might be the D (6 bases). The germline V gene has CDR1 LNHDA and CDR2 SQIVND (reference sequence). This CDR3 contains 13 residues. V lost 9 bases to trimming and J lost 1 base, with 10 bases between them. The CDR3 loop reads CASRRGSYNEQFF. As DNA, the CDR3 is TGTGCCAGCCGACGGGGGTCCTACAATGAGCAGTTCTTC.

This clonotype came up many times. The rearrangement joins TRBV5-6 to TRBJ1-5; D is uncertain. The V end was cut by 6 bases, the J end by 3 bases, with 16 bases between. The CDR3 spans 15 residues. In germline, CDR1 is SGHDT, CDR2 YYEEEE. CDR3 nucleotide sequence: TGTGCCAGCACATCTTCGATGAGAATCAATCAGCCCCAGCATTTT. This gives the protein CASTSSMRINQPQHF. Using reference TRBV5-6 and TRBJ1-5 for the parts outside the CDR3, the full variable domain is DAGVTQSPTHLIKTRGQQVTLRCSPKSGHDTVSWYQQALGQGPQFIFQYYEEEERQRGNFPDRFSGHQFPNYSSELNVNALLLGDSALYLCASTSSMRINQPQHFGDGTRLSIL.

The rearrangement joins TRBV28 to TRBJ2-7; the D gene is possibly TRBD1 (5 bases). This CDR3 comprises 15 residues. The V end lost 7 bases, the J end lost 3 bases, and 19 bases lay between the germline ends. Germline assignment: CDR1 MDHEN and CDR2 SYDVKM. In DNA, the CDR3 is TGTGCCAGCAACCCAAGTCAGGGTGGAAGCTACGAGCAGTACTTC. It specifies CASNPSQGGSYEQYF.

There are many counts of this clonotype. The V call is TRBV7-6, the J call TRBJ1-1; weak D call: TRBD1 (5 bases). Trimming removed 2 bases at V and 10 bases at J, with 23 bases between. The CDR3 has 16 amino acids. Germline CDR1 reads SGHVS; CDR2 reads FNYEAQ. CDR3 DNA: TGTGCCAGCAGCTTACCCCGGGGGGGAGGCCAGGTCGGAGCTTTCTTT. This sequence encodes CASSLPRGGGQVGAFF.

This chain uses TRBV11-3 with TRBJ2-1; weak D call: TRBD2 (6 bases). This CDR3 has 15 residues. V shed 5 bases and J shed 8 bases, with 19 bases lying between them. Germline CDR1 and CDR2: SGHNT and YENEEA. The CDR3 reads CASSASRGRGDEQFF. Here the CDR3 DNA reads TGTGCCAGCAGCGCGTCCCGGGGGAGAGGCGATGAGCAGTTCTTC.